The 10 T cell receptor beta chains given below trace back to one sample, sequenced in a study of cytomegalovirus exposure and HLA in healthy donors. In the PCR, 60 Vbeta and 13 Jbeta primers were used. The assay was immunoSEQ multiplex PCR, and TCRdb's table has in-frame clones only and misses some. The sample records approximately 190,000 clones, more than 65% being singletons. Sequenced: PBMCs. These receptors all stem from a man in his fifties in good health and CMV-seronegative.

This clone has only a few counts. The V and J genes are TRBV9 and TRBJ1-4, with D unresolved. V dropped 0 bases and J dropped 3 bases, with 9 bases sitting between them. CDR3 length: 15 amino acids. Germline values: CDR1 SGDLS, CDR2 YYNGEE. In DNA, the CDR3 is TGTGCCAGCAGCGTAGGGCACGGGGCTAATGAAAAACTGTTTTTT. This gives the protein CASSVGHGANEKLFF.

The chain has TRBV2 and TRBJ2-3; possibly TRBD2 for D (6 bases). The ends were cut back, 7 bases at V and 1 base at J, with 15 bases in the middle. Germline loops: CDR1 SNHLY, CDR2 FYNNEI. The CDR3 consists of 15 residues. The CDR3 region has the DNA TGTGCCAGCAATACCCCGTCGGGAGGCACAGATACGCAGTATTTT. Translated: CASNTPSGGTDTQYF. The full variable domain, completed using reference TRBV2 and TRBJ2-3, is EPEVTQTPSHQVTQMGQEVILRCVPISNHLYFYWYRQILGQKVEFLVSFYNNEISEKSEIFDDQFSVERPDGSNFTLKIRSTKLEDSAMYFCASNTPSGGTDTQYFGPGTRLTVL.

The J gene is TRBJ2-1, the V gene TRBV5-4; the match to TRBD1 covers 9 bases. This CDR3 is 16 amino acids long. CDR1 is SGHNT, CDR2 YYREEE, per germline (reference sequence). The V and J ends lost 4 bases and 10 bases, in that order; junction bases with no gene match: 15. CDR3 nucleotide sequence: TGTGCCAGCAGCCTAGGGGGGACAGGGCGACTGAGCGAGCAGTTCTTC. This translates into CASSLGGTGRLSEQFF.

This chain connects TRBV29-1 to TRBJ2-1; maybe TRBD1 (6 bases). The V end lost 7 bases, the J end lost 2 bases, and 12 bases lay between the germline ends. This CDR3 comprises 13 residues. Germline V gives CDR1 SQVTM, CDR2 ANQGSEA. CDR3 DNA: TGCAGCGGGACAGAGTTGACCTACAATGAGCAGTTCTTC. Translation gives CSGTELTYNEQFF.

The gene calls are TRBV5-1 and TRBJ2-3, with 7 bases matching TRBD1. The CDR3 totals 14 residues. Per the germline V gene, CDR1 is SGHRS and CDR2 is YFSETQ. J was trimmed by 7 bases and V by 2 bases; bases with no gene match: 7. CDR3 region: CASSFGTASNTQYF. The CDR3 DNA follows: TGCGCCAGCAGCTTCGGGACAGCTTCCAATACGCAGTATTTT.

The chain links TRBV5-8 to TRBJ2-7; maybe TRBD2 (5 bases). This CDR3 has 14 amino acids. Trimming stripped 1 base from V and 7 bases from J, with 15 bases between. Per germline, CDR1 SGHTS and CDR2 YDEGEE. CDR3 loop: CASSLTEGQLEQYF. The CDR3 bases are TGTGCCAGCAGCTTGACAGAGGGCCAGCTTGAGCAGTACTTC.

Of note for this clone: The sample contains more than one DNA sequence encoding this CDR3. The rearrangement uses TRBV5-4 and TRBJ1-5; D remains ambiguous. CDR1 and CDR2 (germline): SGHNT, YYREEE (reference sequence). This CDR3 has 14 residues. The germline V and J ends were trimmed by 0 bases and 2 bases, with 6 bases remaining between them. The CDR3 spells CASSLGPGNQPQHF. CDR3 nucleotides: TGTGCCAGCAGCTTGGGTCCAGGCAATCAGCCCCAGCATTTT.

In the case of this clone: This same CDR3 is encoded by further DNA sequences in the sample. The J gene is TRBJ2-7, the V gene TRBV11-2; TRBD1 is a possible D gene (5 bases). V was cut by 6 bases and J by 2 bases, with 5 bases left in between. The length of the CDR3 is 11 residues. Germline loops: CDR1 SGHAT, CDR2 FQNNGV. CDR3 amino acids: CASRQAYEQYF. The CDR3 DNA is TGTGCCAGCAGACAGGCCTACGAGCAGTACTTC. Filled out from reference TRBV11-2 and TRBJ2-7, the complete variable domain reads EAGVAQSPRYKIIEKRQSVAFWCNPISGHATLYWYQQILGQGPKLLIQFQNNGVVDDSQLPKDRFSAERLKGVDSTLKIQPAKLEDSAVYLCASRQAYEQYFGPGTRLTVT.

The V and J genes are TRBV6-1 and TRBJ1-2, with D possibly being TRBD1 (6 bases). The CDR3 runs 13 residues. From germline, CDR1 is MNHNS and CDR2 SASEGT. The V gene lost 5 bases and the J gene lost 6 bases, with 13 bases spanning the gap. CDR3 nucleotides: TGTGCCAGCAGTACCCGGGACACGAATGGCTACACCTTC. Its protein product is CASSTRDTNGYTF.

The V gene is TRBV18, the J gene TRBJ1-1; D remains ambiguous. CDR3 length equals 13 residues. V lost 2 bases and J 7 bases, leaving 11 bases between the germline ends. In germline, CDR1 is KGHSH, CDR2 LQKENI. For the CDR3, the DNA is TGTGCCAGCTCACCAGGGCGAGGGCGTGAAGCTTTCTTT. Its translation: CASSPGRGREAFF.